This T cell receptor (beta chain) derives from a study of CD8 T cells in Susac syndrome. This clonotype was detected once. An input of roughly 0.5 to 1 ug of RNA was subjected to reverse transcription using random hexamers. TCRdb reanalysed the immunoSEQ multiplex PCR reads using MiXCR and keeps one entry per CDR3 protein. The sample records roughly 120,000 distinct CDR3 sequences, around 94% being singletons. This CDR3 contains 14 residues. With 1 base removed from V and 7 bases from J, the gap between germline ends came to 11 bases. Germline assignment: CDR1 MNHEY and CDR2 SVGAGI. The sample taken for sequencing was CD4+ T cells from PBMCs. The V gene is TRBV6-5, the J gene TRBJ2-1; D is perhaps TRBD1 or TRBD2 (5 bases each). This receptor was identified in a human donor with multiple sclerosis. The CDR3 loop reads CASSYWGRGNEQFF. CDR3 nucleotides: TGTGCCAGCAGTTACTGGGGGAGAGGTAATGAGCAGTTCTTC.